This T cell receptor (beta chain) was captured by sequencing in a study of molecular identifiers for immune sequencing clone quantification. CDR1 and CDR2 (germline): LGHNT, FRNRAP. This CDR3 has 14 amino acids. Trimming removed 6 bases from V and 6 bases from J, with 17 bases in between. CD8+CD4-CCR7+CD45RA+ sorting gave the naive CD8 T cells. MiXCR, applied by TCRdb to the PCR reads, yields one record per CDR3 protein. The sample shows a few hundred thousand distinct CDR3 sequences, 20% to 25% of them seen only once. A remark on this clonotype: A much larger clone sits a single nucleotide away, making a read error possible.

This receptor was identified in a human donor in good health. Some libraries in this study had Jurkat cell RNA spiked in. Source material: naive CD8+ T cells from blood, with Jurkat cell RNA spiked in. Documented subset: FACS-sorted CD8+CD4-CCR7+CD45RA+ naive T cells. The chain recombines TRBV12-5 with TRBJ1-1; no definite D call. CDR3 amino acids: CASGAPGSRAEAFF. The CDR3, as DNA: TGTGCTAGTGGAGCGCCGGGGAGCCGGGCTGAAGCTTTCTTT.